This T cell receptor beta chain was profiled in a study of T-cell reconstitution after alpha-beta-depleted transplantation in children. Researchers prepared the TCRbeta library using unique molecular identifiers, the study reports. MiXCR, run by TCRdb on the PCR reads, gives a single entry per CDR3 protein. The sample contains fewer than 550,000 distinct CDR3 sequences, about 17% of which appear only once. CDR1 and CDR2 from the germline V gene are SGHRS and YFSETQ. The junction had 8 bases not matched to a gene; V was cut back by 3 bases and J by 4 bases. CDR3 size: 15 residues. Notes on this clonotype: Its antigen is not known.

Overall study findings and caveats: Counts and diversity of T cells one year after transplant came mostly from newly produced T cells.

This clonotype was sampled from a boy younger than two who had a stem cell transplant for Wiskott-Aldrich syndrome, so the T cells may come from the graft donor. The chain uses TRBV5-1 and TRBJ2-5; 8 bases are a match to TRBD1. The sequences come from PBMCs, mostly from graft donor cells, collected 360 days after TCRalphabeta/CD19-depleted stem cell transplant. CDR3 nucleotides: TGCGCCAGCAGCTCCGACAGGGGAGTGTCAGAGACCCAGTACTTC. As protein: CASSSDRGVSETQYF.